The following is a T cell receptor beta chain sequence with its context. Original data processing: By means of reference gene primer amplification, nucleated cell counts were estimated. Data came from immunoSEQ multiplex PCR; TCRdb stores just in-frame clones and leaves some out. The V and J calls and clone size were taken over from that table, and D and trimming were inferred from the DNA. Of tens of thousands of clones detected, 68% appear once; the ten largest clones hold about 9.1%. The sample comes from a study of blood T cell repertoires in COVID-19. At the level of the study: Sites across the United States, Italy and Spain contributed samples from acute and convalescent COVID-19. PBMCs, B-cell-depleted T cells, or T cells were the source of the cDNA or gDNA that made up the material.

Sequencing used peripheral blood. This clonotype was sampled from a woman in her seventies with acute or convalescent COVID-19.

This chain's CDR3 is CASSLVAETYNEQFF. For the CDR3, the DNA is TGCGCCAGCAGCTTGGTAGCCGAAACTTACAATGAGCAGTTCTTC. The J gene is TRBJ2-1, the V gene TRBV5-1; no definite D call. The CDR3 is 15 residues long. CDR1 and CDR2 from the germline V gene are SGHRS and YFSETQ. Trimming cost V 0 bases and J 4 bases, with 11 bases left between them.